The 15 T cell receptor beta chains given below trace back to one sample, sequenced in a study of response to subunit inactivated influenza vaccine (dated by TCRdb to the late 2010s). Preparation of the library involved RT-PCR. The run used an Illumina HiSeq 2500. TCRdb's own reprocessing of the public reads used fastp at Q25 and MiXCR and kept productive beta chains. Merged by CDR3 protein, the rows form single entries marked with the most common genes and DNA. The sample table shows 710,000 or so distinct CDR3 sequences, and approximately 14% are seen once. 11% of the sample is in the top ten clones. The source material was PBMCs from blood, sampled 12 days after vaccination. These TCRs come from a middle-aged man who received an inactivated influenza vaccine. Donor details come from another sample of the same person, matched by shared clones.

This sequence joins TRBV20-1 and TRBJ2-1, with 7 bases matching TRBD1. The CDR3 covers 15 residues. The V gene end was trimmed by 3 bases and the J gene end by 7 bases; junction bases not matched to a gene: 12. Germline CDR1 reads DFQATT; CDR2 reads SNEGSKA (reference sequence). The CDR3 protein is CSASGGRGRGNEQFF. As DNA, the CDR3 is TGCAGTGCTAGCGGAGGAAGGGGGCGCGGGAATGAGCAGTTCTTC.

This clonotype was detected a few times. The CDR3 loop reads CASSPPPYHYNEQFF. The CDR3 DNA is TGCGCCAGCAGCCCACCCCCATACCATTACAATGAGCAGTTCTTC. The chain combines TRBV5-1 with TRBJ2-1; D gene unclear. Trimming removed 4 bases at V and 4 bases at J, with 15 bases between. The CDR3 spans 15 residues. Germline V CDR1 and CDR2: SGHRS, YFSETQ. Combining the CDR3 with reference TRBV5-1 and TRBJ2-1 gives the whole variable domain KAGVTQTPRYLIKTRGQQVTLSCSPISGHRSVSWYQQTPGQGLQFLFEYFSETQRNKGNFPGRFSGRQFSNSRSEMNVSTLELGDSALYLCASSPPPYHYNEQFFGPGTRLTVL.

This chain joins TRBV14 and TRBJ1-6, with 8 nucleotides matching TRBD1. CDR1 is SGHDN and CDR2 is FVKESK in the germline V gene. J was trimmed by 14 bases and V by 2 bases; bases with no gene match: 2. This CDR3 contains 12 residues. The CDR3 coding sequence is TGTGCCAGCAGCCAAAGGACAGGGACCCTCCACTTT. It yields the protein CASSQRTGTLHF.

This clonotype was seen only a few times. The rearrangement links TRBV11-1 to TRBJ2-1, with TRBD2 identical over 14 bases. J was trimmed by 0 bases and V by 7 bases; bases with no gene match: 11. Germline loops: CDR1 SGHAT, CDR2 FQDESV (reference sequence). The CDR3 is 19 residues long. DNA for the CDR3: TGTGCCAGCACCTTCCCCCGGACTAGCGGGGGGAGCTCCTACAATGAGCAGTTCTTC. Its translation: CASTFPRTSGGSSYNEQFF. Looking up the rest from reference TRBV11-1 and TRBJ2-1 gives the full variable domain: EAEVAQSPRYKITEKSQAVAFWCDPISGHATLYWYRQILGQGPELLVQFQDESVVDDSQLPKDRFSAERLKGVDSTLKIQPAELGDSAMYLCASTFPRTSGGSSYNEQFFGPGTRLTVL.

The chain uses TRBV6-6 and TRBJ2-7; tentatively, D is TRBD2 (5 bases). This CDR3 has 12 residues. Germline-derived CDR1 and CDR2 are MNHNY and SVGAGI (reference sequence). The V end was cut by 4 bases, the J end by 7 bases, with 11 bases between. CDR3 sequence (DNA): TGTGCCAGCAGTTCACTAGGATGGGAGCAGTACTTC. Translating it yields CASSSLGWEQYF.

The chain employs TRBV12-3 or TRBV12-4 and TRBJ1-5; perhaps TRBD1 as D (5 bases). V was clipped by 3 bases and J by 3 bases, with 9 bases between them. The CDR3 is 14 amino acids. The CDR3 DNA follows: TGTGCCAGCAGTTTTGGGACTTTCAATCAGCCCCAGCATTTT. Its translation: CASSFGTFNQPQHF.

The DNA of the CDR3 is TGCAGCGTTGAATCGGCGGGACCAAATAAATACGAGCAGTACTTC. Translating gives CSVESAGPNKYEQYF. The chain links TRBV29-1 to TRBJ2-7; maybe TRBD2 (6 bases). CDR3 length equals 15 residues. The V gene's germline CDR1 is SQVTM and CDR2 ANQGSEA. Trimming cost V 2 bases and J 4 bases, with 18 bases left between them.

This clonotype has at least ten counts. For the CDR3, the DNA is TGTGCCAGCAGTCCGACTAGCGGGAGTAAGAGTGAGCAGTTCTTC. This gives the protein CASSPTSGSKSEQFF. The genes are TRBV6-4 and TRBJ2-1; 12 bases fit TRBD2. V lost 5 bases, J lost 9 bases, and 8 bases stayed unmatched. CDR1 is MRHNA and CDR2 is SNTAGT in the germline V gene. This CDR3 is 15 amino acids long.

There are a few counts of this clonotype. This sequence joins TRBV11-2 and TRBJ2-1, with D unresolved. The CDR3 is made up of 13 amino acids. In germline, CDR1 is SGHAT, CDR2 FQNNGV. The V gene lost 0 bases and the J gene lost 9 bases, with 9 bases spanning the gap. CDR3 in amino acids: CASSLESFSEQFF. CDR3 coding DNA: TGTGCCAGCAGCTTAGAGTCGTTTTCTGAGCAGTTCTTC.

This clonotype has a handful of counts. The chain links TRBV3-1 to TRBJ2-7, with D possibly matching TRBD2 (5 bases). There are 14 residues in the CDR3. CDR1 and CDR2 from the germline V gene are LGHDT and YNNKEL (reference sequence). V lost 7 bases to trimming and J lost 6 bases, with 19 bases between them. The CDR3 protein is CASTRALRESEQYF. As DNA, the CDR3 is TGTGCCAGCACCCGAGCCCTGAGGGAGTCCGAGCAGTACTTC.

The CDR3 DNA is TGCGCCAGCAGTGAGGGGGACAGGGCCGATACGCAGTATTTT. The encoded protein is CASSEGDRADTQYF. The genes are TRBV10-1 and TRBJ2-3, with 9 bases matching TRBD1. This CDR3 contains 14 residues. The germline CDR1 and CDR2 sequences are WNHNN and SYGVQD (reference sequence). Germline trimming cut 2 bases from V and 6 bases from J; bases unmatched to any gene: 3.

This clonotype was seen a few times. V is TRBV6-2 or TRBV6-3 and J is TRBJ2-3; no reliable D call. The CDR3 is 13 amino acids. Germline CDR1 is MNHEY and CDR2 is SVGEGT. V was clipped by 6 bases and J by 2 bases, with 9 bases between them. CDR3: CASSRSFTDTQYF. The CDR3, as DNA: TGTGCCAGCAGCCGGAGTTTCACAGATACGCAGTATTTT.

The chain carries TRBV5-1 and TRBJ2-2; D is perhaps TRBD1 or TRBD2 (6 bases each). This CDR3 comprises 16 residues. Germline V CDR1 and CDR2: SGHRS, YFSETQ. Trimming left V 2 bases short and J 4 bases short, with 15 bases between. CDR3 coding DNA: TGCGCCAGCAGCTTAAATTCGGGGGCAGCCACCGGGGAGCTGTTTTTT. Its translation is CASSLNSGAATGELFF.

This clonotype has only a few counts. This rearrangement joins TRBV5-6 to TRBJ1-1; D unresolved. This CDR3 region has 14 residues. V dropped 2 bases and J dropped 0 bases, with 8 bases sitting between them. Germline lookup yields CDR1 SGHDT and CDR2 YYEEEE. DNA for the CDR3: TGTGCCAGCAGCTTAATTTCCCTGAACACTGAAGCTTTCTTT. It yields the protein CASSLISLNTEAFF. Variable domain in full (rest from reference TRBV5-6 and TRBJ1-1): DAGVTQSPTHLIKTRGQQVTLRCSPKSGHDTVSWYQQALGQGPQFIFQYYEEEERQRGNFPDRFSGHQFPNYSSELNVNALLLGDSALYLCASSLISLNTEAFFGQGTRLTVV.

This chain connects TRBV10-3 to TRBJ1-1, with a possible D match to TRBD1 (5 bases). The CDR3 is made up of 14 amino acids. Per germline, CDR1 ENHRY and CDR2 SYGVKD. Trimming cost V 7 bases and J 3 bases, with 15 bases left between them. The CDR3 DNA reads TGTGCCATCACCTTTGACCCAGGGTACACTGAAGCTTTCTTT. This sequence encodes CAITFDPGYTEAFF.